The next 20 T cell receptor beta chains were all read from a single sample in a study of shared clonotypes between healthy human individuals (dated by TCRdb to about 2020). Libraries were constructed by the immunoSEQ multiplex PCR assay. Entries here come from immuneACCESS through TCRdb and include only in-frame sequences with V and J called. Some clones fail to appear in such tables; in the studies checked, an unresolved V gene covers under half of the shortfall, and the cause of the remainder is unknown. Present in this sample are 2 million to 2.5 million clones, approximately 95% of which were seen just once. The ten top clones hold 0.1% to 0.15% of the sample. Input material: naive CD4+ T cells sorted from blood. The cell subset or site label corresponds to: CD45RA+ positively selected. These receptors were obtained from a man aged 18 to 30 in good health.

This chain connects TRBV2 to TRBJ1-6; D is uncertain. V was pared by 5 bases and J by 10 bases, with 6 bases between. Per germline, CDR1 SNHLY and CDR2 FYNNEI. The CDR3 has 11 residues. The CDR3 DNA follows: TGTGCCAGCAGTCGGGCCTCACCCCTCCACTTT. This gives the protein CASSRASPLHF.

The rearrangement uses TRBV11-3 and TRBJ2-1, with TRBD2 matching 12 bases. Germline values: CDR1 SGHNT, CDR2 YENEEA. Germline trimming cut 5 bases from V and 5 bases from J; bases unmatched to any gene: 7. This CDR3 contains 16 residues. CDR3 in amino acids: CASSATGLAGNNEQFF. For the CDR3, the DNA is TGTGCCAGCAGCGCGACGGGACTAGCGGGCAACAATGAGCAGTTCTTC.

The rearrangement links TRBV18 to TRBJ1-5, with D hard to call. The CDR3 consists of 15 residues. The V end lost 6 bases, the J end lost 1 base, and 13 bases lay between the germline ends. CDR1 is KGHSH and CDR2 is LQKENI in the germline V gene. The CDR3: CASSERTVSNQPQHF. The CDR3 region has the DNA TGTGCCAGCTCCGAACGGACGGTCAGCAATCAGCCCCAGCATTTT.

This chain links TRBV7-2 with TRBJ2-5, with 10 bases lining up with TRBD2. J gave up 5 bases and V 1 base, and 4 bases lay outside the gene matches. The CDR3 consists of 15 residues. Germline loops: CDR1 SGHTA, CDR2 FQGNSA. Here the CDR3 DNA reads TGTGCCAGCAGCTTAGTAAAACTAGCGGGGGAGACCCAGTACTTC. Translation: CASSLVKLAGETQYF.

V is TRBV4-1 and J is TRBJ2-1; tentatively, D is TRBD2 (6 bases). The germline V gene has CDR1 MGHRA and CDR2 YSYEKL. V lost 1 base, J lost 2 bases, and 12 bases lay in between. This CDR3 contains 16 residues. CDR3 nucleotide sequence: TGCGCCAGCAGCCAAGTAGCGGAACCCACCTACAATGAGCAGTTCTTC. This gives the protein CASSQVAEPTYNEQFF.

V usage is TRBV6-5 and J usage is TRBJ2-1; 9 nucleotides align to TRBD1. The J segment lost 6 bases and the V segment lost 6 bases, leaving 6 bases of the junction unmatched. The CDR3 has 14 amino acids. Germline V gene lookup returns CDR1 MNHEY and CDR2 SVGAGI. The CDR3 here is CASSRDRAGNEQFF. The DNA for the CDR3 is TGTGCCAGCAGCCGGGACAGGGCTGGCAATGAGCAGTTCTTC.

The chain has TRBV28 and TRBJ2-2; D is unclear. Trimming took off 8 bases at V and 1 base at J, with 5 bases between the two ends. CDR1 and CDR2 (germline): MDHEN, SYDVKM. The CDR3 is made up of 12 amino acids. The chain's CDR3 is CASGVNTGELFF. CDR3 in DNA: TGTGCCAGCGGGGTGAACACCGGGGAGCTGTTTTTT.

The chain combines TRBV5-1 with TRBJ1-4; tentatively, D is TRBD1 (5 bases). Germline CDR1 reads SGHRS; CDR2 reads YFSETQ. Trimming cost V 1 base and J 5 bases, with 12 bases left between them. This CDR3 has 15 residues. The CDR3 spells CASSLRGPSNEKLFF. The CDR3 nucleotides are TGCGCCAGCAGCTTGAGGGGTCCCTCCAATGAAAAACTGTTTTTT. Using reference TRBV5-1 and TRBJ1-4 for the parts outside the CDR3, the full variable domain is KAGVTQTPRYLIKTRGQQVTLSCSPISGHRSVSWYQQTPGQGLQFLFEYFSETQRNKGNFPGRFSGRQFSNSRSEMNVSTLELGDSALYLCASSLRGPSNEKLFFGSGTQLSVL.

The chain employs TRBV10-2 and TRBJ2-7, with TRBD1 as a possible D gene (7 bases). This CDR3 is 15 amino acids long. CDR1 WSHSY and CDR2 SAAADI come from the germline V gene. V gave up 6 bases and J gave up 2 bases, with 17 bases separating them. DNA for the CDR3: TGCGCCAGCAGAGCGGAGGCGGGACAGACCTACGAGCAGTACTTC. Translated: CASRAEAGQTYEQYF.

This chain uses TRBV5-1 with TRBJ2-7, with D maybe TRBD1 (5 bases). Trimming stripped 4 bases from V and 4 bases from J, with 9 bases between. In germline, CDR1 is SGHRS, CDR2 YFSETQ. CDR3 length: 12 residues. This CDR3 is CASSQDKYEQYF. The CDR3 nucleotides are TGCGCCAGCAGCCAGGACAAGTACGAGCAGTACTTC.

The chain carries TRBV5-1 and TRBJ2-1, with 8 bases lining up with TRBD1. The CDR3 is 14 amino acids. Germline V CDR1 and CDR2: SGHRS, YFSETQ. V shed 4 bases, J shed 9 bases, and the junction held 9 bases outside the gene matches. The CDR3 nucleotides are TGCGCCAGCAGCATGGACAGGGTCGGAGGTGAGCAGTTCTTC. Residues: CASSMDRVGGEQFF. Supplemented by reference TRBV5-1 and TRBJ2-1, the full variable domain reads KAGVTQTPRYLIKTRGQQVTLSCSPISGHRSVSWYQQTPGQGLQFLFEYFSETQRNKGNFPGRFSGRQFSNSRSEMNVSTLELGDSALYLCASSMDRVGGEQFFGPGTRLTVL.

The chain recombines TRBV5-1 with TRBJ2-3; TRBD1 aligns across 12 bases. The V segment lost 3 bases and the J segment 3 bases; nucleotides outside the gene matches: 5. Germline CDR1 and CDR2: SGHRS and YFSETQ. This CDR3 contains 16 residues. CDR3 loop: CASSWGTGGRTDTQYF. Here the CDR3 DNA reads TGCGCCAGCAGCTGGGGGACAGGGGGCAGGACAGATACGCAGTATTTT.

In its sample, this clone was seen once. The CDR3 DNA reads TGTGCCAGCAGTCCCGGGGGCAAGAACACTGAAGCTTTCTTT. Its protein is CASSPGGKNTEAFF. The chain uses TRBV28 and TRBJ1-1; TRBD1 is a possible D gene (6 bases). V dropped 5 bases and J dropped 1 base, with 11 bases sitting between them. Germline CDR1 and CDR2: MDHEN and SYDVKM. This CDR3 comprises 14 residues.

V is TRBV2 and J is TRBJ1-1, with TRBD1 as a possible D gene (6 bases). CDR3 length: 16 residues. The germline CDR1 and CDR2 sequences are SNHLY and FYNNEI. Trimming removed 5 bases from V and 5 bases from J, with 21 bases in between. The CDR3, as DNA: TGTGCCAGCAGTTTACAGGGAGCCCCAACTGCGACTGAAGCTTTCTTT. Its translation is CASSLQGAPTATEAFF.

This rearrangement joins TRBV6-6 to TRBJ2-7; D is ambiguous. Germline-derived CDR1 and CDR2 are MNHNY and SVGAGI (reference sequence). The CDR3 has 11 amino acids. V lost 8 bases, J lost 5 bases, and 10 bases lay in between. The CDR3, as DNA: TGTGCCAGCGGGCGGCTCGACGAGCAGTACTTC. Translating it yields CASGRLDEQYF.

The V call is TRBV27, the J call TRBJ2-2; D gene uncertain. V dropped 4 bases and J dropped 1 base, with 13 bases sitting between them. CDR1 is MNHEY and CDR2 is SMNVEV in the germline V gene (reference sequence). This CDR3 is built from 16 residues. This CDR3 reads CASSSRLILNTGELFF. CDR3 sequence (DNA): TGTGCCAGCAGTTCTAGACTCATCTTGAACACCGGGGAGCTGTTTTTT.

The J gene is TRBJ2-7, the V gene TRBV6-1, with 11 bases matching TRBD2. The CDR3 extends over 15 amino acids. Germline CDR1 and CDR2: MNHNS and SASEGT. Losses at the gene ends were 4 bases for V and 2 bases for J; bases not matched to a gene: 4. The CDR3 nucleotides are TGTGCCAGCAGTGGACTAGCGGGGCAAACCTACGAGCAGTACTTC. Amino acids: CASSGLAGQTYEQYF.

The chain uses TRBV7-2 and TRBJ2-7; no reliable D call. The V and J ends lost 2 bases and 4 bases respectively, with 12 bases between them. The CDR3 sequence is 14 residues long. The germline V gene encodes CDR1 SGHTA and CDR2 FQGNSA. The CDR3 nucleotides read TGTGCCAGCAGCTTACTAACAGTACCTTACGAGCAGTACTTC. Protein sequence: CASSLLTVPYEQYF.

The J gene is TRBJ2-1, the V gene TRBV10-3; TRBD2 matches 10 bases. The germline V gene has CDR1 ENHRY and CDR2 SYGVKD. The CDR3 totals 17 residues. V shed 2 bases and J 0 bases; nucleotides not matched to a gene: 4. The CDR3 here is CAISEPSGSVSYNEQFF. The DNA for the CDR3 is TGTGCCATCAGTGAGCCTAGCGGGAGTGTCTCCTACAATGAGCAGTTCTTC.

The rearrangement links TRBV30 to TRBJ1-6; D ambiguous. The germline V and J ends were trimmed by 2 bases and 5 bases, with 10 bases remaining between them. Germline V gene data show CDR1 as GTSNPN and CDR2 as SVGIG (reference sequence). This CDR3 contains 14 residues. CDR3 coding DNA: TGTGCCTGGAGTTACAGCGTGAATAATTCACCCCTCCACTTT. This encodes CAWSYSVNNSPLHF.